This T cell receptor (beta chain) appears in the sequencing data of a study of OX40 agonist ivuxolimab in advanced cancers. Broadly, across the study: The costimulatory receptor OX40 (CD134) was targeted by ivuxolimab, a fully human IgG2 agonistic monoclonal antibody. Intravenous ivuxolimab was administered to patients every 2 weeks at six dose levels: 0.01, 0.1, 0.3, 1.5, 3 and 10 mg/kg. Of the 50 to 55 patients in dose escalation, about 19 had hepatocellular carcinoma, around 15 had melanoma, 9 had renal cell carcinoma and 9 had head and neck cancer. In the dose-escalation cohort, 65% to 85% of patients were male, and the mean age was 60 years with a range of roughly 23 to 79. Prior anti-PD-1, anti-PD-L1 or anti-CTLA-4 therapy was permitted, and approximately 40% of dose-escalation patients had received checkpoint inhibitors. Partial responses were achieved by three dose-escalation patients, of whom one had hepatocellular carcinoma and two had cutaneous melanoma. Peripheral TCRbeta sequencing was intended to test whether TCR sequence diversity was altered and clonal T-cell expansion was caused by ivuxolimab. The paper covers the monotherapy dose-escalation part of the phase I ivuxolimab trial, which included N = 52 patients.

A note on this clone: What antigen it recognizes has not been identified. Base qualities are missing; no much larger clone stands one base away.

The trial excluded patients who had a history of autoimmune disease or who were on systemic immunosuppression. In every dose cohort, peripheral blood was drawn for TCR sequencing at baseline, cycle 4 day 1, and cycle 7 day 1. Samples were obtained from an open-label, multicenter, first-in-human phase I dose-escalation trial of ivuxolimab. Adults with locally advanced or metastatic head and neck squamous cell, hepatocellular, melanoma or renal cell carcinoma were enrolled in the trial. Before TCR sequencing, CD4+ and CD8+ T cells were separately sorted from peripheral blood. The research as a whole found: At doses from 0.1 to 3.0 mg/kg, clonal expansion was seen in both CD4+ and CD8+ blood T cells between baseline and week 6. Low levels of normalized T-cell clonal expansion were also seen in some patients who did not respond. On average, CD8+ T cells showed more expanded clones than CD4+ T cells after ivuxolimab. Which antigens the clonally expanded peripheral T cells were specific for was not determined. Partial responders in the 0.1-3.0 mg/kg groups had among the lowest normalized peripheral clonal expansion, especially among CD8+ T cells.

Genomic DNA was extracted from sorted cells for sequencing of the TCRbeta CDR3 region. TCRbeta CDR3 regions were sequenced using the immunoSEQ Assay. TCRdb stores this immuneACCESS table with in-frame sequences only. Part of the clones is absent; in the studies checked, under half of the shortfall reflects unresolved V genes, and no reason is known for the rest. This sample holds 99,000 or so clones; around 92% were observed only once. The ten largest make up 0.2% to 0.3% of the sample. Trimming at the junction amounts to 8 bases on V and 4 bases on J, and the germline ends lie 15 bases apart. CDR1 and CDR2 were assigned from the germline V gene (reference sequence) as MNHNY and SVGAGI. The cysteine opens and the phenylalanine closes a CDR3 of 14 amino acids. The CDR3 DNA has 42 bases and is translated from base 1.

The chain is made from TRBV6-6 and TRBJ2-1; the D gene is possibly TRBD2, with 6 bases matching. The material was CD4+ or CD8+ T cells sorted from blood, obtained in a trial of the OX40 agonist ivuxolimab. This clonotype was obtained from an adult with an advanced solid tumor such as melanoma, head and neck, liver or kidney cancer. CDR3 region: CASLPGLPYNEQFF. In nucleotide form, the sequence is TGTGCCAGCTTACCGGGACTCCCTTACAATGAGCAGTTCTTC.